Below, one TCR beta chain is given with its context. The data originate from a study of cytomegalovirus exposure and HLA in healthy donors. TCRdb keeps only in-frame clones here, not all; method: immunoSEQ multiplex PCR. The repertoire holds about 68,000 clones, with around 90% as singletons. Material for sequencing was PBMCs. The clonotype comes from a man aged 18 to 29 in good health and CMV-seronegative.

The CDR3 nucleotides are TGTGCCAGCAGTTCCTACGGGCTCACGGGGGTGGACACTGAAGCTTTCTTT. This gives the protein CASSSYGLTGVDTEAFF. This chain joins TRBV27 and TRBJ1-1, with D perhaps TRBD1 (5 bases). The V gene lost 4 bases and the J gene lost 3 bases, with 21 bases spanning the gap. The CDR3 is made up of 17 amino acids. Per the germline V gene, CDR1 is MNHEY and CDR2 is SMNVEV (reference sequence).